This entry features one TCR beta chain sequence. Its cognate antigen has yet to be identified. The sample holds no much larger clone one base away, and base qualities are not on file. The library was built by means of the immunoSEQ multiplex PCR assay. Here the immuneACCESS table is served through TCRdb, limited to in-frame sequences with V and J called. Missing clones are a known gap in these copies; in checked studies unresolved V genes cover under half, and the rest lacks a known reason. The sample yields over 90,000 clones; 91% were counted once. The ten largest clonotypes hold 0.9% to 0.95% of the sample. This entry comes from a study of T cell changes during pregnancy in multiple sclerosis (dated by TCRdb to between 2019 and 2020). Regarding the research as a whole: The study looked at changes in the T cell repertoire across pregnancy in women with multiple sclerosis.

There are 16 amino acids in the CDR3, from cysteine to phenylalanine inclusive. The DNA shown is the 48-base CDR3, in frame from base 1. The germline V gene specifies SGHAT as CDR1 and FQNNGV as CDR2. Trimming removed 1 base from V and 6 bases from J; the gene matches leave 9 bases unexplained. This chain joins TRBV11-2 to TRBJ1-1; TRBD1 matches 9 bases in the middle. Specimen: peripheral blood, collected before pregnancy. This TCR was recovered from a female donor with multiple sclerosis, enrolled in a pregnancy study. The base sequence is TGTGCCAGCAGCTTAGTAGGCGGACAGGGGAGCGCTGAAGCTTTCTTT. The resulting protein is CASSLVGGQGSAEAFF.